One sample yielded the 26 T cell receptor beta chains listed below, sequenced in a study of blood T cell repertoires in COVID-19 (dated by TCRdb to about 2020). Preparation of the library involved the immunoSEQ multiplex PCR assay. In its TCRdb copy, this immuneACCESS table keeps in-frame sequences only and misses some clones. Where compared with another copy, unresolved V genes explain less than half of these, and the others have no known cause. The sample data list roughly 42,000 clones, and about 85% of these were observed just once. Jointly, the top ten make up around 4.5% of the sample. The material sequenced was peripheral blood. These TCRs come from a man aged 55-75 years with acute or convalescent COVID-19.

The J gene is TRBJ2-7, the V gene TRBV12-5, with 8 bases aligning to TRBD1. This CDR3 contains 13 residues. The V and J ends lost 1 base and 10 bases, in that order; junction bases with no gene match: 6. From germline, CDR1 is LGHNT and CDR2 FRNRAP. The CDR3 spells CASGLEVGTGQYF. Here the CDR3 DNA reads TGTGCTAGTGGTTTGGAGGTTGGGACAGGACAGTACTTC.

The table lists this clone with a count of one. The rearrangement uses TRBV2 and TRBJ1-1; D possibly corresponds to TRBD1 (5 bases). The germline V gene has CDR1 SNHLY and CDR2 FYNNEI. The CDR3 is 14 amino acids. V lost 6 bases and J 5 bases, leaving 16 bases between the germline ends. This CDR3 is CASRGLQGETEAFF. CDR3 sequence (DNA): TGTGCCAGCAGGGGCCTTCAGGGTGAGACTGAAGCTTTCTTT.

The V and J genes are TRBV27 and TRBJ1-2; 10 nucleotides line up with TRBD1. In germline, CDR1 is MNHEY, CDR2 SMNVEV (reference sequence). This CDR3 contains 16 residues. With V trimmed by 1 base and J by 3 bases, 5 bases remained unmatched. As DNA, the CDR3 is TGTGCCAGCAGTTTATTAGGACAGGGGGGTGACTATGGCTACACCTTC. Protein product: CASSLLGQGGDYGYTF.

This sequence joins TRBV30 and TRBJ1-1, with D uncertain. The V end was cut by 0 bases, the J end by 5 bases, with 10 bases between. This CDR3 is 13 amino acids long. From germline, CDR1 is GTSNPN and CDR2 SVGIG (reference sequence). The CDR3 here is CAWSVQWVTEAFF. CDR3 bases: TGTGCCTGGAGTGTACAGTGGGTGACTGAAGCTTTCTTT.

The rearrangement links TRBV6-2 or TRBV6-3 to TRBJ1-2; possibly TRBD1 for D (6 bases). This CDR3 spans 13 amino acids. Trimming took 6 bases from V and 4 from J, leaving 12 bases between them. Looked up from germline, CDR1 is MNHEY and CDR2 is SVGEGT. CDR3 DNA sequence: TGTGCCAGCAGCAGACAGGCGATCTATGGCTACACCTTC. Protein: CASSRQAIYGYTF.

This sequence joins TRBV20-1 and TRBJ2-3; 8 positions agree with TRBD1. Germline lookup yields CDR1 DFQATT and CDR2 SNEGSKA (reference sequence). The ends lost 3 bases at V and 1 base at J; junction bases unmatched: 12. The CDR3 runs 17 residues. CDR3 in amino acids: CSASFDRGRWGTDTQYF. The CDR3 bases are TGCAGTGCTAGTTTCGACAGGGGAAGATGGGGCACAGATACGCAGTATTTT.

This chain connects TRBV27 to TRBJ1-1, with 9 bases identical to TRBD1. V lost 5 bases, J lost 10 bases, and 5 bases stayed unmatched. This CDR3 is built from 12 residues. CDR1 and CDR2 from the germline V gene are MNHEY and SMNVEV (reference sequence). In DNA, the CDR3 is TGTGCCAGCAGTCCACCGGGACAGGGAGCTTTCTTT. It yields the protein CASSPPGQGAFF.

The CDR3 protein is CASSLFNRGRNSPLHF. The DNA for the CDR3 is TGTGCCAGCAGTTTATTCAACAGGGGGCGGAATTCACCCCTCCACTTT. V gene TRBV28 combines with J gene TRBJ1-6; the match to TRBD1 covers 9 bases. In germline, CDR1 is MDHEN, CDR2 SYDVKM. J was trimmed by 7 bases and V by 1 base; bases with no gene match: 5. The length of the CDR3 is 16 residues. Supplemented by reference TRBV28 and TRBJ1-6, the full variable domain reads DVKVTQSSRYLVKRTGEKVFLECVQDMDHENMFWYRQDPGLGLRLIYFSYDVKMKEKGDIPEGYSVSREKKERFSLILESASTNQTSMYLCASSLFNRGRNSPLHFGNGTRLTVT.

The chain employs TRBV5-1 and TRBJ2-2; 8 positions agree with TRBD2. The CDR3 is 16 amino acids. The junction had 5 bases not matched to a gene; V was cut back by 0 bases and J by 4 bases. The V gene's germline CDR1 is SGHRS and CDR2 YFSETQ. In DNA, the CDR3 is TGCGCCAGCAGCTTGGCCGCTAGCGGGTTCACCGGGGAGCTGTTTTTT. This translates into CASSLAASGFTGELFF.

V is TRBV14 and J is TRBJ1-4; D ambiguous. Trimming took 7 bases from V and 8 from J, leaving 17 bases between them. The CDR3 covers 14 residues. Germline CDR1 reads SGHDN; CDR2 reads FVKESK. The CDR3 region has the DNA TGTGCCAGCATTATCGTAATCACGGGAGAAAAACTGTTTTTT. Protein: CASIIVITGEKLFF.

This clone was counted only a few times. The genes are TRBV5-5 and TRBJ2-7; TRBD2 is a possible D gene (7 bases). This CDR3 is built from 15 residues. Germline V gene lookup returns CDR1 SGHKS and CDR2 YYEKEE (reference sequence). Trimming took off 2 bases at V and 3 bases at J, with 15 bases between the two ends. The CDR3 sequence is CASSFAGGAGYEQYF. CDR3 sequence (DNA): TGTGCCAGCAGCTTTGCTGGGGGGGCAGGCTACGAGCAGTACTTC.

The CDR3 DNA follows: TGTGCCAGCAGCTTGGAGCGCGGCGGGGAGCTGTTTTTT. Translating it yields CASSLERGGELFF. The J gene is TRBJ2-2, the V gene TRBV11-3; D is unclear. Trimming pared 3 bases from V and 7 bases from J, leaving 9 bases between. This CDR3 is 13 amino acids long. Germline V gives CDR1 SGHNT, CDR2 YENEEA.

The J gene is TRBJ1-1, the V gene TRBV6-1, with a weak D call TRBD1 (5 bases). The CDR3 spans 11 residues. Trimming took off 3 bases at V and 7 bases at J, with 6 bases between the two ends. The germline V gene encodes CDR1 MNHNS and CDR2 SASEGT. The CDR3 spells CASSDRVEAFF. The CDR3 DNA sequence: TGTGCCAGCAGTGACAGGGTTGAAGCTTTCTTT.

The V gene is TRBV6-2 or TRBV6-3, the J gene TRBJ2-1; TRBD1 is a possible D gene (5 bases). Germline CDR1 reads MNHEY; CDR2 reads SVGEGT. The V end lost 5 bases, the J end lost 5 bases, and 13 bases lay between the germline ends. CDR3 length: 14 amino acids. The CDR3 is CASSQSGANNEQFF. In nucleotides, the CDR3 is TGTGCCAGCAGTCAGTCTGGGGCGAACAATGAGCAGTTCTTC.

The chain joins TRBV11-2 to TRBJ1-2; D unclear. Deletions cut 0 bases from V and 0 bases from J, with 11 bases between. Germline V CDR1 and CDR2: SGHAT, FQNNGV. The CDR3 totals 16 residues. The chain's CDR3 is CASSLDALQANYGYTF. The CDR3 DNA reads as TGTGCCAGCAGCTTAGATGCCCTCCAGGCTAACTATGGCTACACCTTC. The full variable domain, rest sourced from reference TRBV11-2 and TRBJ1-2, is EAGVAQSPRYKIIEKRQSVAFWCNPISGHATLYWYQQILGQGPKLLIQFQNNGVVDDSQLPKDRFSAERLKGVDSTLKIQPAKLEDSAVYLCASSLDALQANYGYTFGSGTRLTVV.

The chain combines TRBV24-1 with TRBJ2-2; possibly TRBD2 for D (6 bases). Trimming took off 9 bases at V and 4 bases at J, with 11 bases between the two ends. The CDR3 is 13 amino acids. Germline-derived CDR1 and CDR2 are KGHDR and SFDVKD. CDR3 in DNA: TGTGCCACCTCACCGGGGGTCACCGGGGAGCTGTTTTTT. This encodes CATSPGVTGELFF.

The rearrangement links TRBV9 to TRBJ1-3, with a tentative D call TRBD1 (6 bases). Germline CDR1 is SGDLS and CDR2 is YYNGEE. This CDR3 region has 15 residues. V was cut by 4 bases and J by 0 bases, with 11 bases left in between. The chain's CDR3 is CASSPRTASGNTIYF. CDR3 bases: TGTGCCAGCAGCCCCCGGACAGCCTCTGGAAACACCATATATTTT.

This sequence joins TRBV27 and TRBJ2-1; D gene unclear. Trimming shortened V by 2 bases and J by 6 bases, and 5 bases separated the two germline ends. The CDR3 has 12 residues. Looked up from germline, CDR1 is MNHEY and CDR2 is SMNVEV (reference sequence). CDR3 sequence: CASSLGSNEQFF. The CDR3 coding sequence is TGTGCCAGCAGTTTAGGCAGCAATGAGCAGTTCTTC.

The rearrangement uses TRBV7-2 and TRBJ1-1; D call uncertain. Looked up from germline, CDR1 is SGHTA and CDR2 is FQGNSA. The CDR3 contains 15 residues. The V end was cut by 5 bases, the J end by 5 bases, with 18 bases between. Here the CDR3 reads CASSPNQAPGTEAFF. Here the CDR3 DNA reads TGTGCCAGCAGCCCCAATCAGGCGCCGGGGACTGAAGCTTTCTTT.

The chain couples TRBV9 to TRBJ2-3; 7 nucleotides match TRBD1. CDR1 SGDLS and CDR2 YYNGEE come from the germline V gene. V dropped 3 bases and J dropped 2; count of bases not matched to a gene: 3. The CDR3 length is 14 residues. The CDR3 here is CASSETGYTDTQYF. CDR3 DNA sequence: TGTGCCAGCAGCGAGACAGGGTACACAGATACGCAGTATTTT.

This clone showed up just once. The rearrangement uses TRBV30 and TRBJ1-5; D not certain. V dropped 5 bases and J dropped 3 bases, with 11 bases sitting between them. The CDR3 spans 13 residues. Germline lookup yields CDR1 GTSNPN and CDR2 SVGIG (reference sequence). The CDR3 loop reads CAWDTANNQPQHF. CDR3 DNA: TGTGCCTGGGATACAGCAAACAATCAGCCCCAGCATTTT.

This clone has only a few counts. This chain connects TRBV10-3 to TRBJ2-2, with D possibly TRBD1 on 6 matching bases. CDR3 length: 14 amino acids. CDR1 ENHRY and CDR2 SYGVKD come from the germline V gene. V was trimmed by 4 bases and J by 3 bases, leaving 9 bases between them. CDR3 sequence (DNA): TGTGCCATCAGTGTTGGGGGCCACACCGGGGAGCTGTTTTTT. This translates into CAISVGGHTGELFF.

The chain is built from TRBV6-6 and TRBJ2-4; 7 positions agree with TRBD1. Losses at the gene ends were 6 bases for V and 0 bases for J; bases not matched to a gene: 8. Germline CDR1 MNHNY, CDR2 SVGAGI (reference sequence). The CDR3 is made up of 16 amino acids. CDR3 region: CASRRDSDLAKNIQYF. The CDR3 DNA reads TGTGCCAGCAGAAGGGACAGCGATCTAGCCAAAAACATTCAGTACTTC.

The chain uses TRBV11-2 and TRBJ2-1; 9 positions match TRBD1. The CDR3 spans 15 residues. Germline-derived CDR1 and CDR2 are SGHAT and FQNNGV. V gave up 5 bases and J gave up 8 bases; unmatched junction bases: 10. In nucleotides, the CDR3 is TGTGCCAGCAGCCTAAACAGGGGGCCTTTCTATGAGCAGTTCTTC. Translated: CASSLNRGPFYEQFF.

The V gene is TRBV19, the J gene TRBJ2-7, with 8 bases that match TRBD1. The CDR3 has 15 residues. V gave up 5 bases and J gave up 0 bases; unmatched junction bases: 6. Germline loops: CDR1 LNHDA, CDR2 SQIVND (reference sequence). CDR3 sequence: CASSSGQGVSYEQYF. The CDR3 coding sequence is TGTGCCAGTAGTTCTGGACAGGGAGTCTCCTACGAGCAGTACTTC.

CDR3 sequence (DNA): TGTGCCAGTAGCGGACAGGGGACAGGCTCACCCCTCCACTTT. Protein: CASSGQGTGSPLHF. The chain employs TRBV19 and TRBJ1-6; TRBD1 agrees at 9 bases. Germline V gene lookup returns CDR1 LNHDA and CDR2 SQIVND (reference sequence). CDR3 length: 14 amino acids. Trimming at V came to 6 bases and at J to 10 bases, leaving 7 bases not matched to a gene. The full variable domain, rest sourced from reference TRBV19 and TRBJ1-6, is DGGITQSPKYLFRKEGQNVTLSCEQNLNHDAMYWYRQDPGQGLRLIYYSQIVNDFQKGDIAEGYSVSREKKESFPLTVTSAQKNPTAFYLCASSGQGTGSPLHFGNGTRLTVT.